Each of the 9 T cell receptor beta chains below was sequenced from the same sample in a study of T cell repertoires in cytomegalovirus infection. TCRdb called the reads again in MiXCR, with one record for every CDR3 protein. The data contain approximately 270,000 distinct CDR3 sequences, approximately 22% of them seen just once; the ten biggest clones take up roughly a fifth. Which antigens these TCRs recognize remains unknown. The sample consisted of cultured PBMCs, taken from culture after CMV antigen stimulation. Receptors originate from a human donor in good health (CMV status not recorded). Some clones in this sample may be carry-over from other donors' samples.

This clonotype was counted ten times or more. This chain uses TRBV10-3 with TRBJ2-4, with 10 bases matching TRBD2. The CDR3 extends over 19 amino acids. With V trimmed by 2 bases and J by 3 bases, 13 bases remained unmatched. Germline CDR1 and CDR2: ENHRY and SYGVKD. In DNA form, the CDR3 reads TGTGCCATCAGTGAGGACGGGGCTAGCGGGAGCCTTTACAAAAACATTCAGTACTTC. Amino acid sequence: CAISEDGASGSLYKNIQYF.

This clonotype was detected many times. V gene TRBV12-3 or TRBV12-4 combines with J gene TRBJ1-1; a weak D match, TRBD1 (6 bases). V was cut by 3 bases and J by 4 bases, with 15 bases left in between. The CDR3 runs to 15 residues. The CDR3 protein is CASSFYQGWSTEAFF. The CDR3 region has the DNA TGTGCCAGCAGTTTCTATCAGGGGTGGAGCACTGAAGCTTTCTTT.

This clonotype was seen at least ten times. This chain connects TRBV19 to TRBJ1-2; 8 bases match TRBD1. This CDR3 contains 15 residues. CDR1 and CDR2 (germline): LNHDA, SQIVND (reference sequence). V shed 6 bases, J shed 4 bases, and the junction held 10 bases outside the gene matches. Written as DNA, the CDR3 is TGTGCCAGTAGCCTAACAGGGGGTCCTCCCTATGGCTACACCTTC. Protein: CASSLTGGPPYGYTF.

There are many counts of this clonotype. The chain joins TRBV6-2 or TRBV6-3 to TRBJ1-1; no clear D. The V gene's germline CDR1 is MNHEY and CDR2 SVGEGT. V lost 6 bases and J lost 1, with 9 bases in between. CDR3 length: 13 residues. CDR3 loop: CASRLSQNTEAFF. The CDR3 region has the DNA TGTGCCAGCAGACTCTCTCAGAACACTGAAGCTTTCTTT.

This chain uses TRBV5-1 with TRBJ2-1, with 12 bases matching TRBD2. The junction had 11 bases not matched to a gene; V was cut back by 4 bases and J by 0 bases. Germline V gives CDR1 SGHRS, CDR2 YFSETQ. The CDR3 sequence is 19 residues long. The CDR3 region has the DNA TGCGCCAGCAGCCCCGCCGGGACTAGCGGGCCCTACTCCTACAATGAGCAGTTCTTC. Its protein is CASSPAGTSGPYSYNEQFF.

The V gene is TRBV24-1, the J gene TRBJ1-1; the match to TRBD1 covers 8 bases. CDR1 is KGHDR and CDR2 is SFDVKD in the germline V gene. V dropped 7 bases and J dropped 8; count of bases not matched to a gene: 11. The CDR3 spans 14 residues. The CDR3 here is CATSSPGQAPEAFF. The CDR3 coding sequence is TGTGCCACCAGCTCGCCGGGACAGGCACCCGAAGCTTTCTTT.

The chain employs TRBV28 and TRBJ2-7, with D possibly being TRBD1 or TRBD2 (5 bases each). V was trimmed by 6 bases and J by 5 bases, leaving 29 bases between them. CDR3 size: 18 residues. The germline CDR1 and CDR2 sequences are MDHEN and SYDVKM. CDR3 region: CASSRKPGGGARYHEQYF. The CDR3 DNA sequence: TGTGCCAGCAGCCGGAAACCCGGTGGGGGAGCGCGGTACCACGAGCAGTACTTC. The variable domain in full, with the rest retrieved from reference TRBV28 and TRBJ2-7, is DVKVTQSSRYLVKRTGEKVFLECVQDMDHENMFWYRQDPGLGLRLIYFSYDVKMKEKGDIPEGYSVSREKKERFSLILESASTNQTSMYLCASSRKPGGGARYHEQYFGPGTRLTVT.

This clonotype was recorded at least ten times. This chain joins TRBV7-2 and TRBJ2-7; no firm D call. This CDR3 has 12 amino acids. The germline V gene has CDR1 SGHTA and CDR2 FQGNSA. With 1 base removed from V and 3 bases from J, the gap between germline ends came to 4 bases. Here the CDR3 reads CASSLGFYEQYF. The DNA for the CDR3 is TGTGCCAGCAGCTTAGGCTTCTACGAGCAGTACTTC.

This clonotype was seen many times. The chain combines TRBV7-2 with TRBJ1-2, with 10 bases lining up with TRBD1. In germline, CDR1 is SGHTA, CDR2 FQGNSA. The CDR3 runs 16 residues. V was clipped by 5 bases and J by 4 bases; unmatched bases: 10. The CDR3 DNA is TGTGCCAGCAGCGCGGGACAGGGGCCCGGTATCTATGGCTACACCTTC. As protein: CASSAGQGPGIYGYTF.